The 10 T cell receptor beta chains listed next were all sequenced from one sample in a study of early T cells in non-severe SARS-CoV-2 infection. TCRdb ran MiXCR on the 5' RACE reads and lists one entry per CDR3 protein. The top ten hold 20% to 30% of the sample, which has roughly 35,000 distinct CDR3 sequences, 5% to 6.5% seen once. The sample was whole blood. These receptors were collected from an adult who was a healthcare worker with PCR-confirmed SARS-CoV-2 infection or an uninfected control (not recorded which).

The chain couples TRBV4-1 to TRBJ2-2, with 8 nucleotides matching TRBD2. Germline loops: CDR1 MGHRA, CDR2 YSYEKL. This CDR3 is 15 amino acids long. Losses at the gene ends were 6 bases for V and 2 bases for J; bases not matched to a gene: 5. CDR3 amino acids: CASSPTSGNTGELFF. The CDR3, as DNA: TGCGCCAGCAGTCCCACTAGCGGAAACACCGGGGAGCTGTTTTTT.

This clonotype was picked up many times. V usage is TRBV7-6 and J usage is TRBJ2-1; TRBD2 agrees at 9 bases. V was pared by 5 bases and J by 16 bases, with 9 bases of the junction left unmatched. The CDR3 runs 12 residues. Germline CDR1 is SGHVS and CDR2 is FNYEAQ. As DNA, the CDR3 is TGTGCCAGCAGCCCTGGACTAGCGAGAAGTTTCTTC. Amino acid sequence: CASSPGLARSFF.

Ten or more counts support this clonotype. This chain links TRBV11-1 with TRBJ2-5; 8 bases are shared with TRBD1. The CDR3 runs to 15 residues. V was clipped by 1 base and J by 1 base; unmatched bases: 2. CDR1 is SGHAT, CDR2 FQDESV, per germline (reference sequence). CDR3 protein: CASSLGTGTQETQYF. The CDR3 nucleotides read TGTGCCAGCAGCTTAGGGACAGGGACCCAAGAGACCCAGTACTTC.

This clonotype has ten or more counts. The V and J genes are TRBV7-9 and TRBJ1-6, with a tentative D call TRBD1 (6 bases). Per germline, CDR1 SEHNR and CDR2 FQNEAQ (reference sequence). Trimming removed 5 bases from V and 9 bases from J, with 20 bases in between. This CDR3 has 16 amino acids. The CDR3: CASSPPGHPTGSPLHF. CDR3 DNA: TGTGCCAGCAGCCCTCCGGGACATCCGACGGGTTCACCCCTCCACTTT.

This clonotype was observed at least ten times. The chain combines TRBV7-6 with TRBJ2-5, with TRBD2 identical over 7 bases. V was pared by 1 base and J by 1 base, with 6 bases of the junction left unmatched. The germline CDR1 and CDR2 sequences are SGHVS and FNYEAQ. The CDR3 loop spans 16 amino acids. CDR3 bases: TGTGCCAGCAGCTTAGTTGCGGGGGTGACCCAAGAGACCCAGTACTTC. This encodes CASSLVAGVTQETQYF.

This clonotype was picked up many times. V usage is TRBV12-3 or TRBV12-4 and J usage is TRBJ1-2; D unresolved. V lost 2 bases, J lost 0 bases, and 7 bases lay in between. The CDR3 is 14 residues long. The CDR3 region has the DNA TGTGCCAGCAGTTTATGGGGTACTAACTATGGCTACACCTTC. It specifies CASSLWGTNYGYTF.

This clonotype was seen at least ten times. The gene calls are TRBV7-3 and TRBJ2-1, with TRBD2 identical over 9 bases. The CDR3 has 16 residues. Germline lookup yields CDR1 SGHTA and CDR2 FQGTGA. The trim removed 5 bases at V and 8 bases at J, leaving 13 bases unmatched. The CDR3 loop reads CASSLTLAGTWDEQFF. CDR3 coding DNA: TGTGCCAGCAGCCTTACCCTAGCGGGGACTTGGGATGAGCAGTTCTTC.

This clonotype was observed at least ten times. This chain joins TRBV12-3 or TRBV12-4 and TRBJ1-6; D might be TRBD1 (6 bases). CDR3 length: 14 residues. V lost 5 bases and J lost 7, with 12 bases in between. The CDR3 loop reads CASSLRGANSPLHF. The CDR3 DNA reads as TGTGCCAGCAGTCTAAGGGGGGCCAATTCACCCCTCCACTTT.

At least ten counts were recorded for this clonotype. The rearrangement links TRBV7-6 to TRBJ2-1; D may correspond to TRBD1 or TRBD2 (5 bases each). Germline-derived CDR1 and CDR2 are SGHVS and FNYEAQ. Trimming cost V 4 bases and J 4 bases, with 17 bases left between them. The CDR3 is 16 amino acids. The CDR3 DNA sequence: TGTGCCAGCAGCTCCCGCCCCGGGACGGTTTACAATGAGCAGTTCTTC. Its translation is CASSSRPGTVYNEQFF. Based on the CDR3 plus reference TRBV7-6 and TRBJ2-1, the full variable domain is GAGVSQSPRYKVTKRGQDVALRCDPISGHVSLYWYRQALGQGPEFLTYFNYEAQQDKSGLPNDRFSAERPEGSISTLTIQRTEQRDSAMYRCASSSRPGTVYNEQFFGPGTRLTVL.

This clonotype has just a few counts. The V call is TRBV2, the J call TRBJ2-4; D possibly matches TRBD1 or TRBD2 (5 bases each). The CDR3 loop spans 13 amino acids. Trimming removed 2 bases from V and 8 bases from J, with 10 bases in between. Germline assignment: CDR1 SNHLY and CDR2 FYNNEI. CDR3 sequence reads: CASSERGVDIQYF. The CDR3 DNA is TGTGCCAGCAGTGAAAGAGGGGTAGACATTCAGTACTTC.